These 26 T cell receptor beta chains came from one sample sequenced in a study of glioma-infiltrating T cells. The iRepertoire nested amplicon-rescue multiplex PCR amplified TCR alpha and beta CDR3s from RNA. TCRdb passed the multiplex PCR reads through MiXCR, listing each CDR3 protein once. The sample has around 190,000 distinct CDR3 sequences; around 30% are singletons. The sample comprised glioma tissue, nonneoplastic brain tissue, or PBMCs (not recorded which). Every receptor here comes from a human donor with low-grade glioma or glioblastoma, undergoing nonglioma brain surgery, or in good health (not recorded which).

Many counts were recorded for this clonotype. CDR3 nucleotides: TGTGCCAGCAGCTTAAATGGGGGGATGACTGAAGCTTTCTTT. Translated, it gives CASSLNGGMTEAFF. The V call is TRBV7-9, the J call TRBJ1-1; tentative D call: TRBD1 (5 bases). Germline values: CDR1 SEHNR, CDR2 FQNEAQ (reference sequence). Between the trimmed V and J ends, which lost 2 bases and 5 bases, there was a span of 12 bases. This CDR3 has 14 residues.

The CDR3, as DNA: TGTGCCAGCAGTTTGGGAGACGGGCACTACGAGCAGTACTTC. Encoded protein: CASSLGDGHYEQYF. The chain has TRBV6-1 and TRBJ2-7; tentative D call: TRBD2 (5 bases). Per the germline V gene, CDR1 is MNHNS and CDR2 is SASEGT. Trimming removed 5 bases from V and 3 bases from J, with 14 bases in between. This CDR3 contains 14 residues.

J is TRBJ2-1 and V is TRBV29-1; no clear D gene. Germline assignment: CDR1 SQVTM and CDR2 ANQGSEA. Trimming removed 4 bases from V and 0 bases from J, with 13 bases in between. This CDR3 contains 15 residues. CDR3 sequence reads: CSVGPTASSYNEQFF. The CDR3 bases are TGCAGCGTTGGCCCTACAGCCAGCTCCTACAATGAGCAGTTCTTC.

This chain links TRBV28 with TRBJ2-3; D could derive from TRBD1 or TRBD2 (5 bases each). V dropped 7 bases and J dropped 14 bases, with 25 bases sitting between them. The CDR3 covers 14 residues. Germline CDR1 and CDR2: MDHEN and SYDVKM. The CDR3 coding sequence is TGTGCCAGCAATTTGAGGGGTCAGACAGATACGAGGTATTTT. Amino acid sequence: CASNLRGQTDTRYF.

This chain uses TRBV6-2 or TRBV6-3 with TRBJ2-7; TRBD2 matches at 11 bases. Germline loops: CDR1 MNHEY, CDR2 SVGEGT. The trim removed 0 bases at V and 2 bases at J, leaving 3 bases unmatched. The CDR3 length is 16 residues. Written as DNA, the CDR3 is TGTGCCAGCAGTTACTCCGGGACTAGCGGACCCTACGAGCAGTACTTC. Translating gives CASSYSGTSGPYEQYF.

This clonotype was counted a few times. The V gene is TRBV5-1, the J gene TRBJ2-2; 9 bases match TRBD2. CDR1 SGHRS and CDR2 YFSETQ come from the germline V gene. After removal of 4 bases from V and 2 bases from J, the junction contained 6 bases not matched to a gene. This CDR3 is 16 amino acids long. The CDR3 reads CASSPIAGANTGELFF. Here the CDR3 DNA reads TGCGCCAGCAGCCCAATAGCGGGAGCCAACACCGGGGAGCTGTTTTTT.

There are a few counts of this clonotype. CDR3 sequence reads: CASSHNRGGFNEQFF. For the CDR3, the DNA is TGTGCCAGCAGCCATAACAGGGGCGGCTTCAATGAGCAGTTCTTC. The V and J genes are TRBV7-8 and TRBJ2-1; 7 positions agree with TRBD1. Looked up from germline, CDR1 is SGHVS and CDR2 is FQNEAQ. Trimming removed 5 bases from V and 6 bases from J; junction bases left unmatched: 10. The length of the CDR3 is 15 residues.

As to this clonotype: A read error is likely, as this CDR3 ends without the conserved phenylalanine or tryptophan. The V call is TRBV5-4, the J call TRBJ2-7, with 7 bases fitting TRBD2. The CDR3 length is 14 residues. CDR1 and CDR2 from the germline V gene are SGHNT and YYREEE (reference sequence). The trim removed 5 bases at V and 5 bases at J, leaving 10 bases unmatched. CDR3 region: CASRNELASDEQYL. For the CDR3, the DNA is TGTGCCAGCAGGAATGAACTAGCGTCGGACGAGCAGTACCTC.

This clonotype was observed many times. V usage is TRBV29-1 and J usage is TRBJ1-3, with D unresolved. Germline CDR1 reads SQVTM; CDR2 reads ANQGSEA. This CDR3 has 12 residues. V was trimmed by 5 bases and J by 4 bases, leaving 9 bases between them. This CDR3 is CSVPAEGNTIYF. CDR3 bases: TGCAGCGTTCCGGCAGAAGGAAACACCATATATTTT.

Regarding this clonotype: This may arise from a read error, as a much more abundant clone is one base away. The CDR3 does not end in the conserved phenylalanine or tryptophan, so this is likely a read error. The chain links TRBV13 to TRBJ2-5; D possibly corresponds to TRBD1 (6 bases). The ends were cut back, 3 bases at V and 1 base at J, with 9 bases in the middle. Germline V gene lookup returns CDR1 PRHDT and CDR2 FYEKMQ (reference sequence). The CDR3 contains 14 residues. For the CDR3, the DNA is TGTGCCAGCAGCTTGGCGACAGGCCAAGAGACCCAGTACCTC. This translates into CASSLATGQETQYL.

The chain combines TRBV11-1 with TRBJ2-1; TRBD2 aligns across 15 bases. CDR1 is SGHAT, CDR2 FQDESV, per germline (reference sequence). The CDR3 loop spans 15 amino acids. The ends lost 10 bases at V and 7 bases at J; junction bases unmatched: 8. In DNA, the CDR3 is TGTGCCACCGCGGGACTAGCGGGAGGCCCGAATGAGCAGTTCTTC. Residues: CATAGLAGGPNEQFF. Full variable domain (missing parts from reference TRBV11-1 and TRBJ2-1): EAEVAQSPRYKITEKSQAVAFWCDPISGHATLYWYRQILGQGPELLVQFQDESVVDDSQLPKDRFSAERLKGVDSTLKIQPAELGDSAMYLCATAGLAGGPNEQFFGPGTRLTVL.

This clonotype was recorded many times. The chain carries TRBV7-2 and TRBJ2-3; D remains unclear. CDR3 length: 14 amino acids. Looked up from germline, CDR1 is SGHTA and CDR2 is FQGNSA. Between the trimmed V and J ends, which lost 0 bases and 3 bases, there was a span of 7 bases. CDR3 amino acids: CASSLALWTDTQYF. The DNA for the CDR3 is TGTGCCAGCAGCTTAGCGCTTTGGACAGATACGCAGTATTTT.

The CDR3: CAWNRGLGTDTQYF. The CDR3 nucleotides read TGTGCCTGGAATCGGGGCTTAGGCACAGATACGCAGTATTTT. V and J are TRBV30 and TRBJ2-3, with D possibly called TRBD1 or TRBD2 (5 bases each). Deletions cut 4 bases from V and 1 base from J, with 12 bases between. The CDR3 sequence is 14 residues long. Germline V lookup: CDR1 GTSNPN, CDR2 SVGIG (reference sequence).

This clonotype was observed a few times. The chain couples TRBV5-4 to TRBJ2-7; D is perhaps TRBD2 (5 bases). Trimming pared 0 bases from V and 2 bases from J, leaving 15 bases between. CDR1 SGHNT and CDR2 YYREEE come from the germline V gene (reference sequence). The CDR3 spans 16 residues. CDR3 DNA sequence: TGTGCCAGCAGCTTGGGGGGAGTTGGTCTTACCTACGAGCAGTACTTC. Translated, it gives CASSLGGVGLTYEQYF.

Ten or more counts support this clonotype. The V call is TRBV28, the J call TRBJ2-6; 11 nucleotides match TRBD2. Trimming took 8 bases from V and 2 from J; bases not matched to a gene: 8. Germline CDR1 reads MDHEN; CDR2 reads SYDVKM. The CDR3 is 17 amino acids. Written as DNA, the CDR3 is TGTGCCAGCTCGAGACTAGCGGGGATAACTGGGGCCAACGTCCTGACTTTC. This encodes CASSRLAGITGANVLTF.

This chain links TRBV6-2 or TRBV6-3 with TRBJ1-5, with D tentatively TRBD1 (5 bases). In germline, CDR1 is MNHEY, CDR2 SVGEGT. The CDR3 loop spans 16 amino acids. V was trimmed by 4 bases and J by 2 bases, leaving 15 bases between them. CDR3: CASSFRGRIGNQPQHF. The CDR3 coding sequence is TGTGCCAGCAGTTTTAGGGGAAGAATAGGCAATCAGCCCCAGCATTTT.

The V gene is TRBV24-1, the J gene TRBJ2-7, with 10 nucleotides matching TRBD1. The CDR3 loop spans 16 amino acids. J was trimmed by 7 bases and V by 4 bases; bases with no gene match: 12. Germline CDR1 reads KGHDR; CDR2 reads SFDVKD. Here the CDR3 DNA reads TGTGCCACCAGTGAACCCCGGAGACAGGGGGCGCGGGAGCAGTACTTC. It translates to CATSEPRRQGAREQYF.

Many counts were recorded for this clonotype. The chain is built from TRBV6-2 or TRBV6-3 and TRBJ2-7, with D perhaps TRBD1 or TRBD2 (5 bases each). This CDR3 is 14 amino acids long. The germline V gene has CDR1 MNHEY and CDR2 SVGEGT. The germline V and J ends were trimmed by 0 bases and 6 bases, with 12 bases remaining between them. The CDR3 loop reads CASSYSAGDGEQYF. The CDR3 DNA sequence: TGTGCCAGCAGTTACTCTGCCGGGGACGGCGAGCAGTACTTC.

This clonotype was observed a few times. The CDR3 DNA sequence: TGCGCCAGCAGCCAAGATGCGAGTCGTCCCTGGGAGACCCAGTACTTC. Translated, it gives CASSQDASRPWETQYF. The V and J genes are TRBV4-1 and TRBJ2-5; D is ambiguous. The CDR3 loop spans 16 amino acids. Germline CDR1 reads MGHRA; CDR2 reads YSYEKL. V lost 0 bases and J 5 bases, leaving 16 bases between the germline ends.

This chain joins TRBV7-2 and TRBJ2-2; D is possibly TRBD2 (5 bases). Trimming removed 2 bases at V and 5 bases at J, with 15 bases between. This CDR3 region has 16 residues. The germline CDR1 and CDR2 sequences are SGHTA and FQGNSA. CDR3 DNA sequence: TGTGCCAGCAGCTTAAGGCGAGGGCGGAAGACCGGGGAGCTGTTTTTT. Its protein product is CASSLRRGRKTGELFF.

This clonotype was detected ten times or more. The chain couples TRBV7-6 to TRBJ2-3, with 7 bases identical to TRBD1. This CDR3 has 16 residues. V gave up 5 bases and J gave up 4 bases; unmatched junction bases: 12. Germline V gives CDR1 SGHVS, CDR2 FNYEAQ. The CDR3 here is CASSPYPGTEADTQYF. The CDR3 nucleotides read TGTGCCAGCAGCCCTTACCCCGGGACAGAAGCAGATACGCAGTATTTT.

The V and J genes are TRBV7-9 and TRBJ2-2, with TRBD2 as a possible D gene (6 bases). Germline V gene data show CDR1 as SEHNR and CDR2 as FQNEAQ (reference sequence). This CDR3 region has 13 residues. Trimming removed 1 base at V and 9 bases at J, with 9 bases between. The CDR3 protein is CASSLVRDWELFF. The CDR3 coding sequence is TGTGCCAGCAGCTTAGTGCGGGACTGGGAGCTGTTTTTT.

This clonotype occurred many times. The CDR3 is CATSPTDHSNQPQHF. CDR3 DNA sequence: TGTGCCACCAGCCCGACAGATCATAGCAATCAGCCCCAGCATTTT. This sequence joins TRBV15 and TRBJ1-5, with D possibly matching TRBD1 (5 bases). The V and J ends lost 5 bases and 0 bases respectively, with 11 bases between them. There are 15 residues in the CDR3. Germline-derived CDR1 and CDR2 are LNHNV and YYDKDF (reference sequence).

There are many counts of this clonotype. The V and J genes are TRBV4-3 and TRBJ1-1; TRBD1 might be the D (6 bases). V lost 0 bases, J lost 0 bases, and 11 bases lay in between. The CDR3 runs to 16 residues. Germline assignment: CDR1 LGHNA and CDR2 YSLEER. The CDR3 here is CASSQEAGEVNTEAFF. DNA of the CDR3: TGCGCCAGCAGCCAAGAGGCAGGGGAGGTGAACACTGAAGCTTTCTTT.

There are many counts of this clonotype. The CDR3 loop is CASSQELAGYNEQFF. CDR3 DNA: TGTGCCAGCAGCCAAGAACTAGCGGGATACAATGAGCAGTTCTTC. The chain carries TRBV3-1 and TRBJ2-1, with 10 bases aligning to TRBD2. CDR3 length: 15 amino acids. With 0 bases clipped from V and 4 bases from J, the junction kept 0 bases outside the gene matches. Germline assignment: CDR1 LGHDT and CDR2 YNNKEL (reference sequence).

The V and J genes are TRBV10-3 and TRBJ1-1; a possible D gene is TRBD1 (6 bases). This CDR3 comprises 16 residues. V lost 0 bases, J lost 0 bases, and 11 bases lay in between. CDR1 and CDR2 (germline): ENHRY, SYGVKD. CDR3 DNA: TGTGCCATCAGTGAGTCTAGGACAGCCATGAACACTGAAGCTTTCTTT. Its protein is CAISESRTAMNTEAFF.